Listed below are T cell receptor beta chains from one sample, sequenced in a study of Ad26.COV2.S vaccination and SARS-CoV-2 variants. The protocol was immunoSEQ multiplex PCR, while the TCRdb copy is restricted to in-frame clones and leaves out a portion. The profile shows about 480,000 clones, 87% of them singletons. This material consisted of peripheral blood, taken in a trial of Ad26.COV2.S vaccine versus placebo. These receptors all stem from a person between 18 and 65 years old who received the Ad26.COV2.S COVID-19 vaccine or a placebo. The CDR3 runs from the conserved cysteine through the conserved F or W. The D gene is left open where the match is weak. The size of a clone is reported for some rows only, either as once, few or many, or as a class for expanded clones.

TRBJ1-6,-,TRBV9,-,TGTGCCAGCAGCGTAGTTACAGATAATTCACCCCTCCACTTT,CASSVVTDNSPLHF
TRBJ2-5,-,TRBV11-3,-,TGTGCAGAGGGGACCCAGTACTTC,CAEGTQYF
TRBJ2-6,once,TRBV7-3,-,TGTGCCAGCAGCCCCGATGGCTCTGGGGCCAACGTCCTGACTTTC,CASSPDGSGANVLTF
TRBJ2-5,-,TRBV28,-,TGTGCCAGCAGCTTAGAAGAGACCCAGTACTTC,CASSLEETQYF
TRBJ2-2,-,TRBV7-3,-,TGTGCCAGCAGCTTACGGCAAGGGGAGCTGTTTTTT,CASSLRQGELFF
TRBJ2-1,-,TRBV19,TRBD2,TGTGCCAGTAGCCTAGCGGGAGAAGGAGGTGAGCAGTTCTTC,CASSLAGEGGEQFF
TRBJ2-3,-,TRBV24-1,-,TGTGCCACCAGTGATTTCGTCACAGATACGCAGTATTTT,CATSDFVTDTQYF
TRBJ1-1,-,TRBV28,-,TGTGCCAGCAGACCAGCGGGAGACACTGAAGCTTTCTTT,CASRPAGDTEAFF
TRBJ1-2,-,TRBV25-1,-,TGTGCCAGCAGTGAAAGTGGGAGAGCCTATGGCTACACCTTC,CASSESGRAYGYTF
TRBJ2-2,-,TRBV5-1,-,TGCGCCAGCAGCTCGGGGTGGTCTGCCGGGGAGCTGTTTTTT,CASSSGWSAGELFF
TRBJ2-1,-,TRBV11-1,TRBD2,TGTGCCAGCAGCCCGAGCGGGAGACGGGCCAATGAGCAGTTCTTC,CASSPSGRRANEQFF
TRBJ2-5,-,TRBV5-1,-,TGCGCCAGCAGCCATGCCCTCGGGCGGACGGAAGAAGAGACCCAGTACTTC,CASSHALGRTEEETQYF
TRBJ2-7,-,TRBV5-1,-,TGCGCCAGCAGCTTGGGGCAGGGACCTCTCCACGAGCAGTACTTC,CASSLGQGPLHEQYF
TRBJ2-1,-,TRBV2,-,TGTGCCAGCAGTGAAGCGGGAAATGAGCAGTTCTTC,CASSEAGNEQFF
TRBJ1-5,-,TRBV28,TRBD1,TGTGCCAGCGGGACAGGGAGTCAGCCCCAGCATTTT,CASGTGSQPQHF
TRBJ2-2,-,TRBV5-1,TRBD2,TGCGCCAGCAGCCTAGATCCGGGACTAGCGGTCACCGGGGAGCTGTTTTTT,CASSLDPGLAVTGELFF
TRBJ2-1,-,TRBV24-1,-,TGTGCCACCAGTGACCCCAAGGGTGGGGGCTCGTACAATGAGCAGTTCTTC,CATSDPKGGGSYNEQFF
TRBJ1-3,-,TRBV18,-,TGTGCCAGCTCACCACTCCCCCCTCGACAGAGCTCTGGAAACACCATATATTTT,CASSPLPPRQSSGNTIYF
TRBJ1-1,-,TRBV12-3/TRBV12-4,-,TGTGCCAGCAGTTTAAGGCAGGGTCCGGCTTTCTTT,CASSLRQGPAFF
TRBJ1-2,-,TRBV29-1,-,TGCAGCGTTGACAGGGTTCCGTGGGGCTACACCTTC,CSVDRVPWGYTF
TRBJ2-7,-,TRBV29-1,TRBD1,TGCAGCGTGGAGGGACAGGGTTTTTACGAGCAGTACTTC,CSVEGQGFYEQYF
TRBJ2-3,-,TRBV5-4,-,TGTGCCAGCAGCGTCACAGATACGCAGTATTTT,CASSVTDTQYF
TRBJ2-3,-,TRBV24-1,-,TGTGCCACCAGTGCTACCACAGATACGCAGTATTTT,CATSATTDTQYF
TRBJ1-5,-,TRBV19,-,TGTGCCAGTAGTATGTGGAGGGGCTCCAATCAGCCCCAGCATTTT,CASSMWRGSNQPQHF
TRBJ2-2,-,TRBV11-2,-,TGTGCCACCCAAAGGGGAGGAATAAACACCGGGGAGCTGTTTTTT,CATQRGGINTGELFF
TRBJ2-1,-,TRBV6-4,-,TGTGCCAGCAGTGACGATGGGGCCCTTTCCAATGAGCAGTTCTTC,CASSDDGALSNEQFF
TRBJ1-1,-,TRBV12-3/TRBV12-4,-,TGTGCCAGCAGTTTCGGGATCAACGTAGCTTTCTTT,CASSFGINVAFF
TRBJ2-7,few,TRBV4-3,-,TGCGCCAGCAGCCAAGAGGACCACACCCGGGGCTACGAGCAGTACTTC,CASSQEDHTRGYEQYF